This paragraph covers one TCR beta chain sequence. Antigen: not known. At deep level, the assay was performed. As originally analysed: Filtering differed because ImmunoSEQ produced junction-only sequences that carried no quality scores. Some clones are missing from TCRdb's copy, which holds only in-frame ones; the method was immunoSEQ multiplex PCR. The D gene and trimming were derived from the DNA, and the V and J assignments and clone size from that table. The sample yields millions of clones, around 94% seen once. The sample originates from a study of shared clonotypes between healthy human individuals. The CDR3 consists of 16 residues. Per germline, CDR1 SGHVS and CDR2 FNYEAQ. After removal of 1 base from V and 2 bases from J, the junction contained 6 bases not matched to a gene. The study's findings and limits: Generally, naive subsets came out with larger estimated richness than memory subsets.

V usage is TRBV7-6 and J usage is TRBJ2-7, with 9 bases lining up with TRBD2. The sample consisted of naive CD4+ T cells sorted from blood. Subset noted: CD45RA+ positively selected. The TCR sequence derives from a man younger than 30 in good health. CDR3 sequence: CASSLGRAGGPYEQYF. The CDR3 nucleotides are TGTGCCAGCAGCTTAGGGAGAGCGGGAGGCCCCTACGAGCAGTACTTC.